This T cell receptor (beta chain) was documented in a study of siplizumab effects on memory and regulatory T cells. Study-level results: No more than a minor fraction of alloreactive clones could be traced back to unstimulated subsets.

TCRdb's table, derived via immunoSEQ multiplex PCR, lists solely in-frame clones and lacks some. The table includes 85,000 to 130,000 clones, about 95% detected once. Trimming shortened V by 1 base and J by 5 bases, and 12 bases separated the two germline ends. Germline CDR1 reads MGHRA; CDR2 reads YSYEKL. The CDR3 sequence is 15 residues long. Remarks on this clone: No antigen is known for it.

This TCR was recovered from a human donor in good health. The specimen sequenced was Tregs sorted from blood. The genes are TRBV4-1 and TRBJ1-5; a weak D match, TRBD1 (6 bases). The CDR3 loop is CASSQVRDTHQPQHF. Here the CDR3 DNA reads TGCGCCAGCAGCCAAGTGCGGGACACCCATCAGCCCCAGCATTTT.